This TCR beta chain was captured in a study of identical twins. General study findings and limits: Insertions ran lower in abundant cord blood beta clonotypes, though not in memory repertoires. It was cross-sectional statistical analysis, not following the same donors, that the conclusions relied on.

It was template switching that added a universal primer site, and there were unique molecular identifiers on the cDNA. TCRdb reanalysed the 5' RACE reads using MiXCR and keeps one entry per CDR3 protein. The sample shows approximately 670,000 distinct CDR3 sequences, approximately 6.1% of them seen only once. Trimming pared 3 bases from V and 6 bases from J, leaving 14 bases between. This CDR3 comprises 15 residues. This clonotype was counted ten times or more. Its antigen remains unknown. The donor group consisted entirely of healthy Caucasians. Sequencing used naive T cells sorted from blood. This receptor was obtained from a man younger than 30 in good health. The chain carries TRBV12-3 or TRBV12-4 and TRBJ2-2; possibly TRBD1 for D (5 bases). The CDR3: CASSLGRVESGELFF. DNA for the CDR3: TGTGCCAGCAGTTTGGGCAGGGTTGAGTCCGGGGAGCTGTTTTTT.